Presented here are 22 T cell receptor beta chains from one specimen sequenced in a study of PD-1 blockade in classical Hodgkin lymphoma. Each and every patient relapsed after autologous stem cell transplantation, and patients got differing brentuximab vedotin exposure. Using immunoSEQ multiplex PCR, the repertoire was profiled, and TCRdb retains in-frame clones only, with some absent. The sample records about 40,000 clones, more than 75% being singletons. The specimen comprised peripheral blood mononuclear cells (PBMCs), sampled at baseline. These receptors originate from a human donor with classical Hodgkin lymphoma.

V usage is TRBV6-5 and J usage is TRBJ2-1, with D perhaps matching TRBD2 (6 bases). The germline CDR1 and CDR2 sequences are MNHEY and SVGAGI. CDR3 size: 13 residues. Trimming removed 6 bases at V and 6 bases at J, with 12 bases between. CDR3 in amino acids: CASRPTSRNEQFF. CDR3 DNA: TGTGCCAGCAGGCCGACTAGTCGCAATGAGCAGTTCTTC.

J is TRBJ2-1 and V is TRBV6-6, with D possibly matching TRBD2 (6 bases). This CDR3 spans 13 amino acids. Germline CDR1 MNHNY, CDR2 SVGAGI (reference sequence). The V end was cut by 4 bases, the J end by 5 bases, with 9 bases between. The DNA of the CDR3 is TGTGCCAGCAGTTCCGGCGGGAACAATGAGCAGTTCTTC. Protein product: CASSSGGNNEQFF.

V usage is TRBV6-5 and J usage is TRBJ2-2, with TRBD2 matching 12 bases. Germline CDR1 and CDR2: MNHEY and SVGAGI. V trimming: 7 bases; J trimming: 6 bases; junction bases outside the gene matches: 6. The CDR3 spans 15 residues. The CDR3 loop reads CASTPLAGGPGELFF. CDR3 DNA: TGTGCCAGCACCCCACTAGCGGGAGGCCCCGGGGAGCTGTTTTTT.

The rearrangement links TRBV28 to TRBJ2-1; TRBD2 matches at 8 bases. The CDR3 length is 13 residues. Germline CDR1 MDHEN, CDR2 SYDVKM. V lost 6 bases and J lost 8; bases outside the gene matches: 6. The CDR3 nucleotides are TGTGCCAGCAGGGACGGGACTAGATATGAGCAGTTCTTC. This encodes CASRDGTRYEQFF.

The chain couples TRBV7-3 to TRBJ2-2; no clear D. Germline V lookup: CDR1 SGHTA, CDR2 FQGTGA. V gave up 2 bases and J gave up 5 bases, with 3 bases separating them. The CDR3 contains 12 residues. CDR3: CASSLGTGELFF. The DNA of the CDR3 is TGTGCCAGCAGCTTAGGGACCGGGGAGCTGTTTTTT.

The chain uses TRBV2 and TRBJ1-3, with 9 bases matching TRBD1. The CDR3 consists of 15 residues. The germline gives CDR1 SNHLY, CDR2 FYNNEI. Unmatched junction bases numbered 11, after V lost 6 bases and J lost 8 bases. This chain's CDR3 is CASRLSGTGPDTIYF. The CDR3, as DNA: TGTGCCAGCAGGCTCTCCGGGACAGGGCCCGACACCATATATTTT.

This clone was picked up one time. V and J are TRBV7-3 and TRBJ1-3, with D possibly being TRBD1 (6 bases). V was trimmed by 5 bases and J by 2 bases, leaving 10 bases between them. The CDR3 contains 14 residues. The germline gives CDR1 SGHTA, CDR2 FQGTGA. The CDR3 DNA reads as TGTGCCAGCAGCGATCGGACAGCTGGAAACACCATATATTTT. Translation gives CASSDRTAGNTIYF.

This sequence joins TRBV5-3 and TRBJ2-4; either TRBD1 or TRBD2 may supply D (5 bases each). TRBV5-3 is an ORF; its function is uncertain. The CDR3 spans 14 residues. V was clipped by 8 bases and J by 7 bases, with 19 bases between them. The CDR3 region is CASRDEGNTNIQYF. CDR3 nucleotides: TGTGCCAGCAGGGATGAGGGGAACACGAACATTCAGTACTTC.

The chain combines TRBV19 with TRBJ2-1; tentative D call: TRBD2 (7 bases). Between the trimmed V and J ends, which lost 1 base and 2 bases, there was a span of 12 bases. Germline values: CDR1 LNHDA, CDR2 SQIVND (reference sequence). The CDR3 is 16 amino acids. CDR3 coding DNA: TGTGCCAGTAGTATAGGAAGGGGGGGGACCTACAATGAGCAGTTCTTC. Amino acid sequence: CASSIGRGGTYNEQFF.

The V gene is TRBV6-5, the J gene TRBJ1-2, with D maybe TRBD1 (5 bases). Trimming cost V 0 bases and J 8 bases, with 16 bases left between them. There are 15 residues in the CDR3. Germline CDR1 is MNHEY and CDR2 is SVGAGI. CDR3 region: CASSYSIFGAQGYTF. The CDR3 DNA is TGTGCCAGCAGTTACTCGATCTTCGGGGCTCAAGGCTACACCTTC.

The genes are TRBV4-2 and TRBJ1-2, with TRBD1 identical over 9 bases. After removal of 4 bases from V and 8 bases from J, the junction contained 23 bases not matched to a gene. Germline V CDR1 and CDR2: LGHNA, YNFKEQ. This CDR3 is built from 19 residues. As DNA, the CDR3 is TGTGCCAGCAGCCCACTCGGGTACCGGGACAGGGACCGACAAGGGGGCTACACCTTC. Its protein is CASSPLGYRDRDRQGGYTF.

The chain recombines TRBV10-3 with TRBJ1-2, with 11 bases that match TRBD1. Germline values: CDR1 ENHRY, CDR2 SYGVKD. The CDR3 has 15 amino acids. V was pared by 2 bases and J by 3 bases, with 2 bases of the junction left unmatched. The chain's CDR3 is CAISERTGGYYGYTF. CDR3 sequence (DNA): TGTGCCATCAGTGAGAGGACAGGGGGCTACTATGGCTACACCTTC.

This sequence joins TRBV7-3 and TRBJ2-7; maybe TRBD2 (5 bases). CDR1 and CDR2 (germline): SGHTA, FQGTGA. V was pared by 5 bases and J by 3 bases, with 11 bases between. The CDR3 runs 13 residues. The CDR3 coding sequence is TGTGCCAGCAGCCACGGGAATGGCTACGAGCAGTACTTC. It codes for CASSHGNGYEQYF.

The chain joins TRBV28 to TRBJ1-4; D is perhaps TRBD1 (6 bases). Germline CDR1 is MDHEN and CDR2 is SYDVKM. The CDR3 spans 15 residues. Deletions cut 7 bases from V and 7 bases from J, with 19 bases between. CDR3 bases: TGTGCCAGCACCCTTGGGACATACCTAGGTGAAAAACTGTTTTTT. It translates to CASTLGTYLGEKLFF.

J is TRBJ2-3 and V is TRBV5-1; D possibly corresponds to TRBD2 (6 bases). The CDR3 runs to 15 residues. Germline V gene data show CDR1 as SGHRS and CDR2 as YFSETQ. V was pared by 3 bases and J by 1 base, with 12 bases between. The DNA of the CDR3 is TGCGCCAGCAGCTCCGCTAGCGCCCGCACAGATACGCAGTATTTT. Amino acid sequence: CASSSASARTDTQYF.

The CDR3 DNA sequence: TGCGCCAGCAGCCAGGGGGCGGATCTGTACTACGAGCAGTACTTC. It encodes CASSQGADLYYEQYF. The rearrangement joins TRBV4-1 to TRBJ2-7; weak D call: TRBD1 (6 bases). The CDR3 sequence is 15 residues long. CDR1 MGHRA and CDR2 YSYEKL come from the germline V gene. The germline V and J ends were trimmed by 3 bases and 3 bases, with 15 bases remaining between them.

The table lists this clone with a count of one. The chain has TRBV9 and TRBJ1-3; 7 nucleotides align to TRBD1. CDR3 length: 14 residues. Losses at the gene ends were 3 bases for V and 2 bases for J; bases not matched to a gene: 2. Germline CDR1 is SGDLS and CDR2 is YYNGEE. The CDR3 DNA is TGTGCCAGCAGCGCCGGGACAGCTGGAAACACCATATATTTT. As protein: CASSAGTAGNTIYF.

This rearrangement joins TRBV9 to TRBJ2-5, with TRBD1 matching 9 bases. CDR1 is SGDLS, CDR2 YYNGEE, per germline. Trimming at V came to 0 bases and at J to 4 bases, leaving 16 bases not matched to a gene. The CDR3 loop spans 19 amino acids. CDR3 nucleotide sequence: TGTGCCAGCAGCGTAGTCGGGCTGTCTTGGGACAGGGCCATAGAGACCCAGTACTTC. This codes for CASSVVGLSWDRAIETQYF.

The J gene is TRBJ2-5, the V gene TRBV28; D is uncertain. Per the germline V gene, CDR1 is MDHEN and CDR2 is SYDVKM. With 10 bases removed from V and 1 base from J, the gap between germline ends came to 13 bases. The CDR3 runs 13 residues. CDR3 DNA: TGTGCCACCGCAGGATCCCTCCAAGAGACCCAGTACTTC. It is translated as CATAGSLQETQYF.

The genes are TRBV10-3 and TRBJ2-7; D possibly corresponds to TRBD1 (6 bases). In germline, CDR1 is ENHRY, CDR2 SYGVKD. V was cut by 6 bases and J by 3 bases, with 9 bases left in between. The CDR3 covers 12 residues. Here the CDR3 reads CAIRDSLYEQYF. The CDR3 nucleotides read TGTGCCATCAGGGACAGCCTCTACGAGCAGTACTTC.

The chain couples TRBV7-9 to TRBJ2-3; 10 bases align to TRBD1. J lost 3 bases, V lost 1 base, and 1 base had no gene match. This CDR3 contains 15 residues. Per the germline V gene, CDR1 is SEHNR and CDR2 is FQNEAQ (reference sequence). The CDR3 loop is CASSLGQGATDTQYF. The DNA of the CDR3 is TGTGCCAGCAGCTTAGGACAGGGGGCAACAGATACGCAGTATTTT.

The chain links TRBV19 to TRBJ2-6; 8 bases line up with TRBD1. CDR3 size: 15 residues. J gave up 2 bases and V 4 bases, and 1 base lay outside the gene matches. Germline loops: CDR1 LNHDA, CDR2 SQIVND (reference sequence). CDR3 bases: TGTGCCAGTAGTAAACAGGGGGCTGGGGCCAACGTCCTGACTTTC. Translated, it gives CASSKQGAGANVLTF.